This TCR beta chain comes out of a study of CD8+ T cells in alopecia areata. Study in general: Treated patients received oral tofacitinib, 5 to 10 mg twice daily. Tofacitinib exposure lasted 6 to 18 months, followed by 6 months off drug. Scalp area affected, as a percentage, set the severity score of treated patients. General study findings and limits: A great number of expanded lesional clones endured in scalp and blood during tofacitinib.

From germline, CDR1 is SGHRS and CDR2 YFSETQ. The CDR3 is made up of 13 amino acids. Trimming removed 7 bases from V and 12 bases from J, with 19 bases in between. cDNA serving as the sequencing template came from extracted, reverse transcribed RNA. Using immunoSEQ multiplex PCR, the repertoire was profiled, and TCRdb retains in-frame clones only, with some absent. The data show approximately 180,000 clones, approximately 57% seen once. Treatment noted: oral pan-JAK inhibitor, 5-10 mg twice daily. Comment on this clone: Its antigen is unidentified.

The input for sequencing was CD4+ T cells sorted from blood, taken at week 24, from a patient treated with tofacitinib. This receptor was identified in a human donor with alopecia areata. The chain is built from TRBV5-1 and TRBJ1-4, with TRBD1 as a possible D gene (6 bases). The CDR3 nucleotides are TGCGCCAGCCGAGAACAGGGCGAGGGGGAACTGTTTTTT. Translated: CASREQGEGELFF.